The clone carrying this TCR beta chain is large by frequency. The antigen is unknown. UMI labels and 5' RACE were used to prepare the TRB cDNA libraries. TCRdb reprocessed the 5' RACE reads; each CDR3 protein has one entry and no DNA is given. This sample's table reports about 40,000 distinct CDR3 sequences. The data are from a study of CXCR3-negative and CXCR3-positive naive CD8 T cells. General study results and limits: Diversity proved comparably high across both naive subsets and much lower in memory CD8+ cells. Because surface CD5 did not distinguish the naive subsets, TCR strength was inferred from TRB CDR3 properties. Fresh PBMCs were used in most assays, and CXCR3 expression partially decreased after cryopreservation.

Specimen: memory CD8+ T cells from blood. The TCR sequence derives from a human donor in good health. Some clones in this sample may be carry-over from other donors' samples.

CDR3: CSLYLGEGTDTQYF. V and J are TRBV29-1 and TRBJ2-3; no DNA is available, so the TRBD2 call from TCRdb remains unchecked. The germline CDR1 and CDR2 sequences are SQVTM and ANQGSEA. The CDR3 consists of 14 residues.